This T cell receptor beta chain was identified in a study of T cell responses to AZD1222 COVID-19 vaccine. Overall study results and limits: Spike as a whole was targeted by vaccine-associated CD4 TCRs, dominant at 160-218 and 743-854.

The data were produced by immunoSEQ multiplex PCR, yet TCRdb's version contains in-frame clones alone and is incomplete. The data contain about 150,000 clones, around four fifths of them seen just once; the ten biggest clones take up roughly 4.3%. V was shortened by 0 bases and J by 4 bases, with 10 bases between the two germline ends. The length of the CDR3 is 15 residues. The germline V gene has CDR1 SGHVS and CDR2 FQNEAQ. As to this clone: Its antigen is undetermined.

The specimen was peripheral blood, collected on day 0 of MenACWY control vaccination. The rearrangement links TRBV7-8 to TRBJ1-3; D gene ambiguous. The receptor was isolated from an adult in good health. In nucleotides, the CDR3 is TGTGCCAGCAGCTTAGCGGGCAGTCAAGGAAACACCATATATTTT. As protein: CASSLAGSQGNTIYF.